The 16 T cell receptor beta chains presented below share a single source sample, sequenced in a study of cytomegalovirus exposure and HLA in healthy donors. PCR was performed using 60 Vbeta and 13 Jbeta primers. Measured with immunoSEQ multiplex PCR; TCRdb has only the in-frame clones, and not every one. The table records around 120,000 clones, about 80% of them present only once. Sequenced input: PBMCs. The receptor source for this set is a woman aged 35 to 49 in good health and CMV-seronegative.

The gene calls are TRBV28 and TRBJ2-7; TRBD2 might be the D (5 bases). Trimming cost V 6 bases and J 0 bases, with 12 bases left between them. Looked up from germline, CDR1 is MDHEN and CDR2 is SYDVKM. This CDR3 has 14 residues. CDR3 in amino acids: CASRPPGSSYEQYF. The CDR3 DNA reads TGTGCCAGCAGACCCCCGGGGAGCTCCTACGAGCAGTACTTC.

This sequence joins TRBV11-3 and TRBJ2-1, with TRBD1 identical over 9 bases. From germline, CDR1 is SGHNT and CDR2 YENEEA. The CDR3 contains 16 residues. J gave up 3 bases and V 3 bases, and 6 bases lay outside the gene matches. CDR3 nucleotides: TGTGCCAGCAGCTTGGCCGGGACAGGGTACTACAATGAGCAGTTCTTC. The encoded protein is CASSLAGTGYYNEQFF. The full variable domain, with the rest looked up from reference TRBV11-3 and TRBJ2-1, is EAGVVQSPRYKIIEKKQPVAFWCNPISGHNTLYWYLQNLGQGPELLIRYENEEAVDDSQLPKDRFSAERLKGVDSTLKIQPAELGDSAVYLCASSLAGTGYYNEQFFGPGTRLTVL.

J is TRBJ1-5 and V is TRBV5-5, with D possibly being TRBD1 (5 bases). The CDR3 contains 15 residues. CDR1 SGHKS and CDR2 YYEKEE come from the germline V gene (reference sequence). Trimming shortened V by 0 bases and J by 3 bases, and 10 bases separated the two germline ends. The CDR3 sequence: CASSLAMGLNQPQHF. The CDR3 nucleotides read TGTGCCAGCAGCTTGGCTATGGGACTCAATCAGCCCCAGCATTTT.

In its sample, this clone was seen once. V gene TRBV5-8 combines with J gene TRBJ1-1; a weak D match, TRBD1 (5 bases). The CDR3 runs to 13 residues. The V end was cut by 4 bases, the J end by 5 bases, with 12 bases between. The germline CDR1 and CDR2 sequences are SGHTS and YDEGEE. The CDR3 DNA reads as TGTGCCAGCAGCGGGACGGGGAGGACTGAAGCTTTCTTT. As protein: CASSGTGRTEAFF.

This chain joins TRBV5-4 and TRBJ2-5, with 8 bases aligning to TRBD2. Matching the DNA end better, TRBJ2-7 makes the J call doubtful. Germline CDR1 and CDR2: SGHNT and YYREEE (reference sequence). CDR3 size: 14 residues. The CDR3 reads CASSTGLDFYEQYF. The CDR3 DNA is TGTGCCAGCAGCACGGGACTAGACTTCTACGAGCAGTACTTC.

The CDR3 region is CASSTKVEWSYEQYF. CDR3 nucleotide sequence: TGCGCCAGCAGCACGAAGGTAGAGTGGAGTTACGAGCAGTACTTC. This sequence joins TRBV5-1 and TRBJ2-7, with D unresolved. CDR3 length: 15 amino acids. Looked up from germline, CDR1 is SGHRS and CDR2 is YFSETQ. The V gene lost 4 bases and the J gene lost 4 bases, with 18 bases spanning the gap.

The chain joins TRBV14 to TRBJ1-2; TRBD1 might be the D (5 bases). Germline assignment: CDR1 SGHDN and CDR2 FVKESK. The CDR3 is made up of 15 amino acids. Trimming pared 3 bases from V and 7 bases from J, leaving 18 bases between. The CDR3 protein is CASSQKGAIRGGYTF. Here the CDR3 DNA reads TGTGCCAGCAGCCAGAAAGGGGCAATTAGAGGTGGCTACACCTTC.

CDR3 nucleotide sequence: TGTGCCAGTAACTACAGGGACATAGCTGGCTACACCTTC. It yields the protein CASNYRDIAGYTF. The rearrangement joins TRBV6-6 to TRBJ1-2; D is possibly TRBD1 (6 bases). V lost 9 bases and J lost 7, with 18 bases in between. The germline gives CDR1 MNHNY, CDR2 SVGAGI (reference sequence). The CDR3 length is 13 residues.

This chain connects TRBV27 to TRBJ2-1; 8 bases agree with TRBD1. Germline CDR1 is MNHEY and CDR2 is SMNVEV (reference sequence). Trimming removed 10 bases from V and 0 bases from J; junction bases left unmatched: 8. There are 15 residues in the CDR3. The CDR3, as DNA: TGTGCCACCGCAGGGGGCTTAAGCTCCTACAATGAGCAGTTCTTC. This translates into CATAGGLSSYNEQFF.

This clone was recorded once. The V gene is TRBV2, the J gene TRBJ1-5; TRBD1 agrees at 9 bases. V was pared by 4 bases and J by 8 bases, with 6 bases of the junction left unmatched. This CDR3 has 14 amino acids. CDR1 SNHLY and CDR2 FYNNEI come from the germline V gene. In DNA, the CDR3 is TGTGCCAGCAGTGTACAGGGGGCAAAGGAGCCCCAGCATTTT. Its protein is CASSVQGAKEPQHF.

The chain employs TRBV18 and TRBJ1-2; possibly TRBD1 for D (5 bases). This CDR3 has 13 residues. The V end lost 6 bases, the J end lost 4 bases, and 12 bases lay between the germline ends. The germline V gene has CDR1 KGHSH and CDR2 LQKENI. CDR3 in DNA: TGTGCCAGCTCGCCGGGACTAAGCTATGGCTACACCTTC. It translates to CASSPGLSYGYTF. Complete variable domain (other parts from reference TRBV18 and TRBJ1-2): NAGVMQNPRHLVRRRGQEARLRCSPMKGHSHVYWYRQLPEEGLKFMVYLQKENIIDESGMPKERFSAEFPKEGPSILRIQQVVRGDSAAYFCASSPGLSYGYTFGSGTRLTVV.

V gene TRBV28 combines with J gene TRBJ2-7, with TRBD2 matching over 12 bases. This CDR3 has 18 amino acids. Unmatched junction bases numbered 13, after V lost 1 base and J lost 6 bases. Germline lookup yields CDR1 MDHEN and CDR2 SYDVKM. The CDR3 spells CASSLYQNLAGGPREQYF. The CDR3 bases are TGTGCCAGCAGTTTATACCAGAATCTAGCGGGGGGGCCCCGCGAGCAGTACTTC.

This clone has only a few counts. The CDR3 here is CASSLKRVGTEAFF. CDR3 DNA sequence: TGTGCCAGCAGCTTGAAGAGGGTTGGGACTGAAGCTTTCTTT. The chain carries TRBV5-6 and TRBJ1-1; D gene unclear. Germline-derived CDR1 and CDR2 are SGHDT and YYEEEE. The V end was cut by 1 base, the J end by 5 bases, with 12 bases between. The CDR3 is 14 amino acids. Full variable domain (rest looked up from reference TRBV5-6 and TRBJ1-1): DAGVTQSPTHLIKTRGQQVTLRCSPKSGHDTVSWYQQALGQGPQFIFQYYEEEERQRGNFPDRFSGHQFPNYSSELNVNALLLGDSALYLCASSLKRVGTEAFFGQGTRLTVV.

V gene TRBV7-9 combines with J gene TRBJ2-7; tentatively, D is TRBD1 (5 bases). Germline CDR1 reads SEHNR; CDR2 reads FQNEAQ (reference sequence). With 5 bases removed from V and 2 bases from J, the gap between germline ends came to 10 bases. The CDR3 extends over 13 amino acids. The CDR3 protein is CASSPDSTYEQYF. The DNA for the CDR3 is TGTGCCAGCAGCCCCGACAGTACCTACGAGCAGTACTTC.

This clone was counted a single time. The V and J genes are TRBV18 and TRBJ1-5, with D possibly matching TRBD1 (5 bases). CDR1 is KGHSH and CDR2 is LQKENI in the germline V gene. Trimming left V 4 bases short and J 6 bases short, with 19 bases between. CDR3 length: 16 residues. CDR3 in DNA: TGTGCCAGCTCACTAAGTTGGGCAGGGCAGGGTCAGCCCCAGCATTTT. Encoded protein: CASSLSWAGQGQPQHF.

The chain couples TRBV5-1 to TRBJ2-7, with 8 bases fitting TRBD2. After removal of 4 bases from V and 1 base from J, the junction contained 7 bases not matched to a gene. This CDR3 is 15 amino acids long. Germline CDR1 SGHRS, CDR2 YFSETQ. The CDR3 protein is CASSRTTSGSYEQYF. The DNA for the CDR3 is TGCGCCAGCAGCCGTACCACTAGCGGATCCTACGAGCAGTACTTC. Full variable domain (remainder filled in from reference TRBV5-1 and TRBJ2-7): KAGVTQTPRYLIKTRGQQVTLSCSPISGHRSVSWYQQTPGQGLQFLFEYFSETQRNKGNFPGRFSGRQFSNSRSEMNVSTLELGDSALYLCASSRTTSGSYEQYFGPGTRLTVT.